The sequence of this T cell receptor beta chain was determined in a study of T-cell reconstitution after alpha-beta-depleted transplantation in children. This clonotype showed up just a few times. The antigen remains undetermined. The J segment lost 2 bases and the V segment lost 6 bases, leaving 4 bases of the junction unmatched. The CDR3 contains 14 residues. Unique molecular identifiers were used to barcode this TCRbeta library. A single record per CDR3 protein comes from TCRdb applying MiXCR to the PCR reads. The sample holds under 850,000 distinct CDR3 sequences, about an eighth seen once. Study-level results: Reportedly, only several hundred clones from non-depleted graft cells drove alpha-beta T-cell counts at about two months. Where some patients showed high TCRbeta diversity at day 60, it came from recipient T cells and thymic progenitors that had survived. From newly produced T cells came most of the T-cell counts and diversity one year after transplant.

The J gene is TRBJ1-2, the V gene TRBV12-3 or TRBV12-4, with 9 bases lining up with TRBD1. The sample here was PBMCs, taken before TCRalphabeta/CD19-depleted stem cell transplant. This TCR derives from a girl aged 2-10 years with congenital amegakaryocytic thrombocytopenia, due to receive a stem cell transplant. This CDR3 is CASRLGQGNYGYTF. Here the CDR3 DNA reads TGTGCCAGCAGACTAGGACAGGGGAACTATGGCTACACCTTC.